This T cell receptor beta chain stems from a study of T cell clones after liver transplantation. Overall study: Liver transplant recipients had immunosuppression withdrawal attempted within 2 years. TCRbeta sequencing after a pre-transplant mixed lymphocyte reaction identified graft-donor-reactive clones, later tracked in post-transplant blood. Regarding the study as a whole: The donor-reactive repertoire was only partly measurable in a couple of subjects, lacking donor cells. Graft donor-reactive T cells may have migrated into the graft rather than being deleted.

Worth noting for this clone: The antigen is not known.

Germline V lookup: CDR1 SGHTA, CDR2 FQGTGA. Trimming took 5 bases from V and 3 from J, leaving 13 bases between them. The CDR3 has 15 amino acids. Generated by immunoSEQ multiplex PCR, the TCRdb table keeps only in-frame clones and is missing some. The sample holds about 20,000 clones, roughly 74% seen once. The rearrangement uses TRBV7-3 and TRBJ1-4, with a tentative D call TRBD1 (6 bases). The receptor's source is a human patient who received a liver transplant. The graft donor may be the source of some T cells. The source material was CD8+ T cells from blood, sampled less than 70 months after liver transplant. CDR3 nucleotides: TGTGCCAGCAGCCCCCACAGGGCACCTAATGAAAAACTGTTTTTT. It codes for CASSPHRAPNEKLFF.